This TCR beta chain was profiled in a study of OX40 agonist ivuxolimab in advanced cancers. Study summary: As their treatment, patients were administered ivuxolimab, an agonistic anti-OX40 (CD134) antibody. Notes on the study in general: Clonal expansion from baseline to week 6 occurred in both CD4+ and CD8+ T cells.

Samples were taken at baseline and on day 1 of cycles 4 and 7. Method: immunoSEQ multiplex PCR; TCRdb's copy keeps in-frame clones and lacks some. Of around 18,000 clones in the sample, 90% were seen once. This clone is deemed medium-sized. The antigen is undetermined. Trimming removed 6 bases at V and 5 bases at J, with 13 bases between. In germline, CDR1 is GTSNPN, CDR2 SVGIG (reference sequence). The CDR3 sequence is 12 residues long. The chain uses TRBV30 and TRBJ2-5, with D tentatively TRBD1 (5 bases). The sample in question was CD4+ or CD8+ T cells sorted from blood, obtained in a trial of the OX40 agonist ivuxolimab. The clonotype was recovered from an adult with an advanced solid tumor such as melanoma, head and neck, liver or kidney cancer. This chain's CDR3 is CACIGDGETQYF. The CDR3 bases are TGTGCCTGTATAGGGGATGGGGAGACCCAGTACTTC.